A single sample is the source of the 8 T cell receptor beta chains below, sequenced in a study of cytomegalovirus exposure and HLA in healthy donors. PCR primers comprised 60 Vbeta and 13 Jbeta primers. Profiling relied on immunoSEQ multiplex PCR, and the TCRdb table lists in-frame clones only, not all of them. Seen here are 80,000 to 100,000 clones, 81% observed once, and the top ten hold under 5.5%. Sequencing was performed on PBMCs. The receptors were gathered from a man aged 35 to 55 in good health and CMV-seropositive.

This clone was observed a few times. The rearrangement joins TRBV19 to TRBJ1-5; TRBD1 is a possible D gene (5 bases). Between the trimmed V and J ends, which lost 4 bases and 3 bases, there was a span of 10 bases. Per the germline V gene, CDR1 is LNHDA and CDR2 is SQIVND (reference sequence). CDR3 size: 14 residues. CDR3: CASSRRQSNQPQHF. In nucleotides, the CDR3 is TGTGCCAGTAGTAGGCGACAGTCCAATCAGCCCCAGCATTTT.

CDR3: CASSGGQFEAFF. The CDR3 DNA is TGTGCCAGCTCGGGGGGACAGTTTGAAGCTTTCTTT. V gene TRBV18 combines with J gene TRBJ1-1; TRBD1 aligns across 7 bases. Trimming at V came to 6 bases and at J to 7 bases, leaving 5 bases not matched to a gene. Germline values: CDR1 KGHSH, CDR2 LQKENI. The CDR3 length is 12 residues.

The CDR3 loop is CASSLGGGADYNEQFF. The DNA of the CDR3 is TGTGCCAGCAGCTTGGGTGGGGGGGCCGACTACAATGAGCAGTTCTTC. The chain uses TRBV5-4 and TRBJ2-1; tentative D call: TRBD2 (7 bases). This CDR3 contains 16 residues. Germline CDR1 reads SGHNT; CDR2 reads YYREEE (reference sequence). Deletions cut 0 bases from V and 3 bases from J, with 13 bases between. Based on the CDR3 plus reference TRBV5-4 and TRBJ2-1, the full variable domain is ETGVTQSPTHLIKTRGQQVTLRCSSQSGHNTVSWYQQALGQGPQFIFQYYREEENGRGNFPPRFSGLQFPNYSSELNVNALELDDSALYLCASSLGGGADYNEQFFGPGTRLTVL.

The chain employs TRBV18 and TRBJ2-1, with TRBD2 matching over 8 bases. Trimming cost V 0 bases and J 4 bases; bases outside gene matches: 8. The CDR3 has 17 amino acids. Germline-derived CDR1 and CDR2 are KGHSH and LQKENI. In nucleotides, the CDR3 is TGTGCCAGCTCACCACCGCAATTAGCGGGACGATACAATGAGCAGTTCTTC. This codes for CASSPPQLAGRYNEQFF.

V is TRBV2 and J is TRBJ2-2; 9 nucleotides agree with TRBD1. CDR1 is SNHLY, CDR2 FYNNEI, per germline. Trimming cost V 7 bases and J 1 base; bases outside gene matches: 4. This CDR3 is 15 amino acids long. CDR3 loop: CASTLGQGNTGELFF. The CDR3 region has the DNA TGTGCCAGCACCTTGGGACAGGGGAACACCGGGGAGCTGTTTTTT.

For this clone: A read error may account for a junction end that differs from germline. This chain uses TRBV7-9 with TRBJ1-2, with TRBD1 matching over 8 bases. Per germline, CDR1 SEHNR and CDR2 FQNEAQ (reference sequence). The CDR3 has 12 residues. Written as DNA, the CDR3 is TGTTCCAGCAGCCCGGGACAGGTTGGCTACACCTTC. Translated, it gives CSSSPGQVGYTF.

The chain employs TRBV5-4 and TRBJ2-7, with 9 bases identical to TRBD1. The CDR3 is 14 residues long. CDR1 and CDR2 (germline): SGHNT, YYREEE (reference sequence). V dropped 2 bases and J dropped 2; count of bases not matched to a gene: 2. The CDR3 DNA is TGTGCCAGCAGCTTTGGACAGGGGCCCTACGAGCAGTACTTC. Protein product: CASSFGQGPYEQYF.

This chain links TRBV11-1 with TRBJ2-1; TRBD1 agrees at 7 bases. Germline V gene data show CDR1 as SGHAT and CDR2 as FQDESV (reference sequence). There are 14 residues in the CDR3. The J segment lost 9 bases and the V segment lost 4 bases, leaving 9 bases of the junction unmatched. This chain's CDR3 is CASSSVTGSTEQFF. The CDR3 DNA sequence: TGTGCCAGCAGCTCTGTGACAGGGAGCACTGAGCAGTTCTTC.